This TCR beta chain was documented in a study of cytomegalovirus exposure and HLA in healthy donors. Study-level results: In a later analysis, a missense DCLRE1C variant was linked to TCR beta V- and J-gene trimming.

V was clipped by 6 bases and J by 1 base; unmatched bases: 5. The germline V gene encodes CDR1 SNHLY and CDR2 FYNNEI. The CDR3 runs 15 residues. 60 Vbeta and 13 Jbeta primers were used in PCR. The table came from immunoSEQ multiplex PCR; TCRdb's copy has only in-frame clones and leaves some out. This table holds 60,000 to 75,000 clones, around 78% found once. About this clone itself: Antigen specificity is unknown.

The sample was PBMCs. The source of this sequence is a man younger than 35 in good health and CMV-seropositive. V usage is TRBV2 and J usage is TRBJ1-5, with 8 bases that match TRBD1. The DNA of the CDR3 is TGTGCCAGCAGCCGAACAGGGGGAAGCAATCAGCCCCAGCATTTT. Its protein product is CASSRTGGSNQPQHF.